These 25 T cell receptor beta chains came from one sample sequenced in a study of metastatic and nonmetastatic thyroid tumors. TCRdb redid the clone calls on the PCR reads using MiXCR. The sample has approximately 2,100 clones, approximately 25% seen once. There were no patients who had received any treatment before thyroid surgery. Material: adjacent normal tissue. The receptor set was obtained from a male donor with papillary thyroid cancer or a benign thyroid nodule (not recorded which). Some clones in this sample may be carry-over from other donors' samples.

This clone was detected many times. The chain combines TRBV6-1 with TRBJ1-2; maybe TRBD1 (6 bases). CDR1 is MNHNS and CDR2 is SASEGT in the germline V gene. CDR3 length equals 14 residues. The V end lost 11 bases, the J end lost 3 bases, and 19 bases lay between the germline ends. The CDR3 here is CAYESGDRYYGYTF. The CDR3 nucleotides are TGTGCCTACGAGTCAGGGGACCGTTACTATGGCTACACCTTC.

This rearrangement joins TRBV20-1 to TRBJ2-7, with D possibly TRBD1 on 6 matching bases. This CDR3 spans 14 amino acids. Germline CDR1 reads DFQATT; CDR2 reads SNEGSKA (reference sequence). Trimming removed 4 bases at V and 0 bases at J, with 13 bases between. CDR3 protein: CSATRRQVSYEQYF. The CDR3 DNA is TGCAGTGCTACTAGACGACAGGTCTCCTACGAGCAGTACTTC.

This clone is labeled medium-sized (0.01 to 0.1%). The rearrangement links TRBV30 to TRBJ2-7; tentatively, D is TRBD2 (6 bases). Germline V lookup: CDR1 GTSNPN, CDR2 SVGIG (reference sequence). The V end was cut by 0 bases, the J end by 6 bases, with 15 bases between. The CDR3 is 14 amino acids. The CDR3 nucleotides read TGTGCCTGGAGTGTAAAGCGGGCTCCAGGCGAGCAGTACTTC. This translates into CAWSVKRAPGEQYF. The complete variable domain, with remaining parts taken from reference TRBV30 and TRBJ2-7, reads SQTIHQWPATLVQPVGSPLSLECTVEGTSNPNLYWYRQAAGRGLQLLFYSVGIGQISSEVPQNLSASRPQDRQFILSSKKLLLSDSGFYLCAWSVKRAPGEQYFGPGTRLTVT.

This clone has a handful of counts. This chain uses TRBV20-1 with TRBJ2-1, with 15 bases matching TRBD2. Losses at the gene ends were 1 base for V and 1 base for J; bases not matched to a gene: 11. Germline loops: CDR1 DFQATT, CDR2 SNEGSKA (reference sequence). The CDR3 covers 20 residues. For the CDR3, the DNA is TGCAGTGCTAGAGTCCCACCGGGACTAGCGGGAGGTAGGTCCTACAATGAGCAGTTCTTC. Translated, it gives CSARVPPGLAGGRSYNEQFF.

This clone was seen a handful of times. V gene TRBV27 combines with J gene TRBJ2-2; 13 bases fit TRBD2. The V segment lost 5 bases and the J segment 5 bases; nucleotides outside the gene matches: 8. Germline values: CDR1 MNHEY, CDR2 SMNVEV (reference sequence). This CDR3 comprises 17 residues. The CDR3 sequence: CASSPTSGRAETGELFF. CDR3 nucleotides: TGTGCCAGCAGTCCTACTAGCGGGAGGGCCGAGACCGGGGAGCTGTTTTTT.

For the CDR3, the DNA is TGTGCCAGCAGCCTGACAAACAGGGTGGACTATGGCTACACCTTC. It encodes CASSLTNRVDYGYTF. The chain employs TRBV7-9 and TRBJ1-2, with D maybe TRBD1 (6 bases). CDR1 SEHNR and CDR2 FQNEAQ come from the germline V gene (reference sequence). This CDR3 contains 15 residues. V was cut by 5 bases and J by 3 bases, with 16 bases left in between.

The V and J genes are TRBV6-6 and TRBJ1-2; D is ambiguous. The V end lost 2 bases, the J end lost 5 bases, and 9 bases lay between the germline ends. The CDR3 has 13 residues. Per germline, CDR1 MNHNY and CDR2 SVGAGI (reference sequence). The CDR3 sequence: CASSYTALYGYTF. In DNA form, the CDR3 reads TGTGCCAGCAGTTACACAGCCCTTTATGGCTACACCTTC.

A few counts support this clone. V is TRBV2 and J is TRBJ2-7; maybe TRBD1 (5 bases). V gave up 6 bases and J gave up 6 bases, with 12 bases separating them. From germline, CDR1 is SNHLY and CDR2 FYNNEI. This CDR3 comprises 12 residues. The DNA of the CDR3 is TGTGCCAGCAGCGGCGACAGTGGCGAGCAGTACTTC. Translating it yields CASSGDSGEQYF.

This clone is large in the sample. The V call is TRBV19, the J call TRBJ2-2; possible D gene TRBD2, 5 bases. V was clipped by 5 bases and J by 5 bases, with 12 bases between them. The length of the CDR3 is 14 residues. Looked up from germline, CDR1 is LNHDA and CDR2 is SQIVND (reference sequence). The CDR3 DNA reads TGTGCCAGTAGTTCCTGGACTCGAACCGGGGAGCTGTTTTTT. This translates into CASSSWTRTGELFF.

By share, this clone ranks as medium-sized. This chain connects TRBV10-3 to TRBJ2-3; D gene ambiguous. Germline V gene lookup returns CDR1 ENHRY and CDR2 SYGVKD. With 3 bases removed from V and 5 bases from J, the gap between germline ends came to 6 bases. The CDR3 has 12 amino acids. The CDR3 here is CAISEGKDTQYF. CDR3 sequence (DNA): TGTGCCATCAGTGAAGGGAAAGATACGCAGTATTTT.

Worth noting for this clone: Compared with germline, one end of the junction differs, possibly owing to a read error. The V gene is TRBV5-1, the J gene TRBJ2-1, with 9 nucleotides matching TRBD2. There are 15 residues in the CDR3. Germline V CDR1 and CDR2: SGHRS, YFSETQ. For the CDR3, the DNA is TGTGCCAGCAGCGCCGGGACTAGCCAGGCCAATGAGCAGTTCTTC. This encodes CASSAGTSQANEQFF.

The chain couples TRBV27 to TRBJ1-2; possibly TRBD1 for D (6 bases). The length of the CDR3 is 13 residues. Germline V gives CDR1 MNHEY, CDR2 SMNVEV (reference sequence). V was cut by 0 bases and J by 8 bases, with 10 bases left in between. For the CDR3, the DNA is TGTGCCAGCAGTTTATCCGGGGGCAGGGGCTACACCTTC. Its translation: CASSLSGGRGYTF.

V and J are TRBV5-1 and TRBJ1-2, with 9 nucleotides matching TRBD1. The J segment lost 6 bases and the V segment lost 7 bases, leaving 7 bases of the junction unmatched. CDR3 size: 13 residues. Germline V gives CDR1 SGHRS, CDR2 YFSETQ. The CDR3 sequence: CASRGGQGNGYTF. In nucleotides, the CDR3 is TGCGCCAGCCGGGGGGGACAGGGCAATGGCTACACCTTC.

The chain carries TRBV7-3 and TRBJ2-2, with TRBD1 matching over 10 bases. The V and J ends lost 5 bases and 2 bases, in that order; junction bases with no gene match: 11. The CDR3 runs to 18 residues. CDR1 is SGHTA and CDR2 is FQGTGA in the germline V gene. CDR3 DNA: TGTGCCAGCAGCACACCCCCCGGGACAGGGGTAAACACCGGGGAGCTGTTTTTT. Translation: CASSTPPGTGVNTGELFF.

The CDR3 here is CASSAPGGKNIQYF. The DNA of the CDR3 is TGTGCCAGCAGTGCCCCGGGGGGTAAAAACATTCAGTACTTC. The J gene is TRBJ2-4, the V gene TRBV28, with 7 bases fitting TRBD2. Germline V gene data show CDR1 as MDHEN and CDR2 as SYDVKM. CDR3 length: 14 residues. V shed 5 bases, J shed 4 bases, and the junction held 5 bases outside the gene matches.

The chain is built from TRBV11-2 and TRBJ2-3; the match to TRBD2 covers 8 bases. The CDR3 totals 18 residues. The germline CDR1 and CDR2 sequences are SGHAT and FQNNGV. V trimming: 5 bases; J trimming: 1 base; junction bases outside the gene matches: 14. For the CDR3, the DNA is TGTGCCAGCAGCCATCGGGGGGGCGGCTTTCGAGGCACAGATACGCAGTATTTT. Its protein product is CASSHRGGGFRGTDTQYF.

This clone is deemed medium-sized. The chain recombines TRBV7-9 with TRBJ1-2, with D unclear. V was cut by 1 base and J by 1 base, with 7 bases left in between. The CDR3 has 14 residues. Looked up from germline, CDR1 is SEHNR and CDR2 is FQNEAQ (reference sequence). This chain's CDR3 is CASSLGSSNYGYTF. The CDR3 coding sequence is TGTGCCAGCAGCTTAGGGTCAAGTAACTATGGCTACACCTTC.

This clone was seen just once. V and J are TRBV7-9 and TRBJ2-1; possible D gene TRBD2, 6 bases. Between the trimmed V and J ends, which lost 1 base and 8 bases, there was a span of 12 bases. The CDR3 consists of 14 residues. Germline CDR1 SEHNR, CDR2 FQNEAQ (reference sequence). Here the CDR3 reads CASSLEGGGYEQFF. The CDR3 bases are TGTGCCAGCAGCTTAGAGGGAGGAGGGTATGAGCAGTTCTTC.

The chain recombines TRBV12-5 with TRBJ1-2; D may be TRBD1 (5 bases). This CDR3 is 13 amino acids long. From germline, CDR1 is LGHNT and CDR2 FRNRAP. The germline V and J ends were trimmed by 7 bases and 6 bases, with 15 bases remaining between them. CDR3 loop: CASAPGLANGYTF. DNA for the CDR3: TGTGCTAGTGCCCCGGGACTCGCTAATGGCTACACCTTC.

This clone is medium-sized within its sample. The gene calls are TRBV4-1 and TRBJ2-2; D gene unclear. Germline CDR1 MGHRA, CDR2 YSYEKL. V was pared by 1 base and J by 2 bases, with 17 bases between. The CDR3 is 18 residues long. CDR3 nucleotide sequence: TGCGCCAGCAGCCAAGTCGGAAGGGAAGACCTAAACACCGGGGAGCTGTTTTTT. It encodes CASSQVGREDLNTGELFF.

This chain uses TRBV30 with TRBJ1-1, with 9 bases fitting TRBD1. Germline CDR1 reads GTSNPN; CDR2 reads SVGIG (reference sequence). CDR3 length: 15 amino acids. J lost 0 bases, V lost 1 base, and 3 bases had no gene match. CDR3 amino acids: CAWSAGTGMNTEAFF. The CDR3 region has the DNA TGTGCCTGGAGTGCCGGGACAGGGATGAACACTGAAGCTTTCTTT. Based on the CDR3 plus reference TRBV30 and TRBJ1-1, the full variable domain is SQTIHQWPATLVQPVGSPLSLECTVEGTSNPNLYWYRQAAGRGLQLLFYSVGIGQISSEVPQNLSASRPQDRQFILSSKKLLLSDSGFYLCAWSAGTGMNTEAFFGQGTRLTVV.

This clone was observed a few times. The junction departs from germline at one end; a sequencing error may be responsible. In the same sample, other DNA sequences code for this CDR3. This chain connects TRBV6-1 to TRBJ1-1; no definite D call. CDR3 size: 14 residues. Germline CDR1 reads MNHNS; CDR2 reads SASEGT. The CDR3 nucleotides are TGTGCCAGCAGTGAATGGAAAGGAAACACTGAAGCCTTCTTT. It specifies CASSEWKGNTEAFF.

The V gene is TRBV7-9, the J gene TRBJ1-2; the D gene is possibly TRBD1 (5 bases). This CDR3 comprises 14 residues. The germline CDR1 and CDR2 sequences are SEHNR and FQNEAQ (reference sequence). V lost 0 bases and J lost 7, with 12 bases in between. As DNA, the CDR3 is TGTGCCAGCAGCTTAGCCGGGGCCCTGAGTGGCTACACCTTC. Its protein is CASSLAGALSGYTF. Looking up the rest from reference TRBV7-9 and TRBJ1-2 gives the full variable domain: DTGVSQNPRHKITKRGQNVTFRCDPISEHNRLYWYRQTLGQGPEFLTYFQNEAQLEKSRLLSDRFSAERPKGSFSTLEIQRTEQGDSAMYLCASSLAGALSGYTFGSGTRLTVV.

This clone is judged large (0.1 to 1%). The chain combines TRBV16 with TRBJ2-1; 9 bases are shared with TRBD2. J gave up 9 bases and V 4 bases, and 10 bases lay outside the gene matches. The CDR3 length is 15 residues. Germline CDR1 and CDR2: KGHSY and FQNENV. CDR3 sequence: CASSPSGGRASEQFF. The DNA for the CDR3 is TGTGCCAGCAGCCCCTCTGGCGGGAGGGCCTCTGAGCAGTTCTTC.

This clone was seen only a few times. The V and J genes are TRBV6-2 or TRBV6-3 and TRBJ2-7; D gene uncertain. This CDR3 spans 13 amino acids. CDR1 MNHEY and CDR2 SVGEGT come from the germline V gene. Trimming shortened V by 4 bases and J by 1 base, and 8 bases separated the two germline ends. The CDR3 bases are TGTGCCAGCAGTTTCGACCCGTCCTACGAGCAGTACTTC. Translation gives CASSFDPSYEQYF.